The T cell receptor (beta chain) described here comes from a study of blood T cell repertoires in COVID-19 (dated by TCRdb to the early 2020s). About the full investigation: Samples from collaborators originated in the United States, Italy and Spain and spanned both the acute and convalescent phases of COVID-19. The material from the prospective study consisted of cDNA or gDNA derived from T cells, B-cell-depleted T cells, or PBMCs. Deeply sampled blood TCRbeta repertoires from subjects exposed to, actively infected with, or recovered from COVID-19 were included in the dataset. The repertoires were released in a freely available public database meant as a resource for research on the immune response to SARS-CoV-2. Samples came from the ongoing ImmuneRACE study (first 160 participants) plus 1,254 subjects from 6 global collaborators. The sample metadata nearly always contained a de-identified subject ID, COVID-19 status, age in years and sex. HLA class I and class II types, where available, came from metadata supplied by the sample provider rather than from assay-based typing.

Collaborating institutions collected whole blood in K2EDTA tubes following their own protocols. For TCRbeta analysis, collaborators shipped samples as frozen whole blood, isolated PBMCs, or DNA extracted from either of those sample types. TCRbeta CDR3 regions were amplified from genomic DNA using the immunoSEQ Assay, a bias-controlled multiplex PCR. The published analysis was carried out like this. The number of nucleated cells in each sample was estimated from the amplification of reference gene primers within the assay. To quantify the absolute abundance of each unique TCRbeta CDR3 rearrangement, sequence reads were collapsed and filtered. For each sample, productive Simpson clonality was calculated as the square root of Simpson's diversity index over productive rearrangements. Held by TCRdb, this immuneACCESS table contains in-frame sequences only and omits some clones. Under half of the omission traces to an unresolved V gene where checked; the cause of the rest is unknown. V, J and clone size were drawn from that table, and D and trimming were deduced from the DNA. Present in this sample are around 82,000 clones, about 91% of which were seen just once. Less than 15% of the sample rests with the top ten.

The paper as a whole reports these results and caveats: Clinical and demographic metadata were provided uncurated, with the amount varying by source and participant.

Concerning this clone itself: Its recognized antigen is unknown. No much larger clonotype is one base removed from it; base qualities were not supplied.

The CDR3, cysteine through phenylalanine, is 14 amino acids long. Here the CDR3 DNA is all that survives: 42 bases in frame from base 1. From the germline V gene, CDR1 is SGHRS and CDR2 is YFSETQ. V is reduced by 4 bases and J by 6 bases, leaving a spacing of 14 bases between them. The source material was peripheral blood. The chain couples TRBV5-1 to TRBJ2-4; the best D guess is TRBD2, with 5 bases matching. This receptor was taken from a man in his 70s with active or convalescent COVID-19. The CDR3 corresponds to CASSDPGRGNIQYF. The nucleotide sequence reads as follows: TGCGCCAGCAGCGATCCCGGACGGGGAAACATTCAGTACTTC.